The next 29 T cell receptor beta chains were all read from a single sample in a study of shared clonotypes between healthy human individuals. Positively selected for CCR7, the CD45RO-negative cells used as naive CD8 cells excluded terminally differentiated effector memory CD45RA+ cells. Produced via immunoSEQ multiplex PCR; TCRdb's table is partial and in-frame only. Here the sample spans about 2.2 million clones, approximately 94% being singletons. The sequenced material came from naive CD8+ T cells from PBMCs. The receptor source for this set is a man in his late teens or twenties in good health. Some clones in this sample may be carry-over from other donors' samples.

The rearrangement joins TRBV29-1 to TRBJ1-1, with D tentatively TRBD1 (5 bases). CDR3 length equals 13 residues. The germline V gene has CDR1 SQVTM and CDR2 ANQGSEA. With 2 bases removed from V and 4 bases from J, the gap between germline ends came to 11 bases. The DNA for the CDR3 is TGCAGCGTTGAATCGGGGGTAGGCACTGAAGCTTTCTTT. This codes for CSVESGVGTEAFF.

The chain combines TRBV28 with TRBJ2-2; TRBD2 might be the D (6 bases). The germline V gene has CDR1 MDHEN and CDR2 SYDVKM. The CDR3 runs 16 residues. Deletions cut 6 bases from V and 0 bases from J, with 14 bases between. This CDR3 is CASSLGTEPNTGELFF. DNA of the CDR3: TGTGCCAGCAGCCTCGGGACTGAGCCGAACACCGGGGAGCTGTTTTTT.

This clone was recorded a few times. The V gene is TRBV4-3, the J gene TRBJ1-2; D is unclear. V lost 8 bases and J lost 3, with 16 bases in between. The germline V gene encodes CDR1 LGHNA and CDR2 YSLEER. The CDR3 extends over 14 amino acids. The CDR3 DNA sequence: TGCGCCAGCTCTCAGACCGGGTCTCACTATGGCTACACCTTC. Amino acid sequence: CASSQTGSHYGYTF.

The chain's CDR3 is CASSPWGNGYTF. The CDR3 region has the DNA TGTGCCAGCAGTCCTTGGGGTAATGGCTACACCTTC. The chain has TRBV6-1 and TRBJ1-2, with D unresolved. There are 12 residues in the CDR3. Between the trimmed V and J ends, which lost 5 bases and 6 bases, there was a span of 10 bases. In germline, CDR1 is MNHNS, CDR2 SASEGT.

The V call is TRBV27, the J call TRBJ2-3; D possibly corresponds to TRBD2 (5 bases). Germline V lookup: CDR1 MNHEY, CDR2 SMNVEV (reference sequence). V gave up 6 bases and J gave up 2 bases, with 15 bases separating them. The CDR3 runs to 15 residues. CDR3 sequence reads: CASSQLVGYTDTQYF. The CDR3 DNA reads as TGTGCCAGCAGCCAACTAGTGGGGTACACAGATACGCAGTATTTT.

This clone is a singleton in its sample. This sample also contains other DNA sequences that code for the same CDR3. The V gene is TRBV10-3, the J gene TRBJ1-2; no definite D call. This CDR3 has 11 amino acids. Germline V CDR1 and CDR2: ENHRY, SYGVKD. Trimming removed 2 bases from V and 5 bases from J, with 3 bases in between. The CDR3 nucleotides are TGTGCCATCAGTGAGGATTATGGCTACACCTTC. This gives the protein CAISEDYGYTF.

In regard to this clone: Other DNA sequences in the sample encode the same CDR3. The CDR3 coding sequence is TGTGCCAGCAGTTTAATTAGGGGCAATCAGCCCCAGCATTTT. This gives the protein CASSLIRGNQPQHF. This chain links TRBV28 with TRBJ1-5; D is undetermined. Germline V gives CDR1 MDHEN, CDR2 SYDVKM. This CDR3 has 14 amino acids. V lost 2 bases and J 2 bases, leaving 7 bases between the germline ends.

The CDR3 is CASSGAGLYEQYF. CDR3 DNA: TGTGCCAGCAGCGGGGCAGGGCTCTACGAGCAGTACTTC. The J gene is TRBJ2-7, the V gene TRBV7-9, with D maybe TRBD1 (5 bases). V shed 5 bases and J shed 3 bases, with 11 bases lying between them. The CDR3 loop spans 13 amino acids. Per the germline V gene, CDR1 is SEHNR and CDR2 is FQNEAQ (reference sequence). Looking up the rest from reference TRBV7-9 and TRBJ2-7 gives the full variable domain: DTGVSQNPRHKITKRGQNVTFRCDPISEHNRLYWYRQTLGQGPEFLTYFQNEAQLEKSRLLSDRFSAERPKGSFSTLEIQRTEQGDSAMYLCASSGAGLYEQYFGPGTRLTVT.

This chain uses TRBV6-1 with TRBJ1-2, with D unresolved. V was pared by 1 base and J by 4 bases, with 13 bases between. CDR1 and CDR2 (germline): MNHNS, SASEGT. The CDR3 has 15 residues. CDR3 sequence (DNA): TGTGCCAGCAGTGAAGGAATCCACGGATCCTATGGCTACACCTTC. Residues: CASSEGIHGSYGYTF.

The V and J genes are TRBV28 and TRBJ2-3; TRBD1 is a possible D gene (6 bases). Germline V CDR1 and CDR2: MDHEN, SYDVKM. CDR3 length: 14 amino acids. The V end lost 7 bases, the J end lost 6 bases, and 17 bases lay between the germline ends. CDR3 coding DNA: TGTGCCAGCACCCCCGGACAGCCTGCTGATACGCAGTATTTT. Encoded protein: CASTPGQPADTQYF.

A word on this clone: Other DNA sequences in this sample translate to the same CDR3. The rearrangement links TRBV30 to TRBJ1-1, with unresolved D. CDR1 and CDR2 (germline): GTSNPN, SVGIG (reference sequence). Trimming removed 3 bases at V and 3 bases at J, with 11 bases between. This CDR3 is built from 13 residues. CDR3 residues: CAWSAGDDTEAFF. CDR3 in DNA: TGTGCCTGGAGCGCTGGAGATGACACTGAAGCTTTCTTT.

The chain employs TRBV19 and TRBJ2-1, with 11 bases aligning to TRBD2. Germline CDR1 LNHDA, CDR2 SQIVND (reference sequence). The CDR3 totals 17 residues. Trimming removed 3 bases from V and 1 base from J; junction bases left unmatched: 5. The CDR3 DNA is TGTGCCAGTAGTATCACTAGCGGGAGCGGGTCCTACAATGAGCAGTTCTTC. It yields the protein CASSITSGSGSYNEQFF.

The chain recombines TRBV5-5 with TRBJ1-4, with a possible D match to TRBD1 (5 bases). The V end lost 0 bases, the J end lost 1 base, and 10 bases lay between the germline ends. Germline V gene data show CDR1 as SGHKS and CDR2 as YYEKEE (reference sequence). This CDR3 has 16 amino acids. The chain's CDR3 is CASSLGLGGTNEKLFF. The CDR3 DNA sequence: TGTGCCAGCAGCTTGGGGCTGGGGGGAACTAATGAAAAACTGTTTTTT.

The V gene is TRBV11-2, the J gene TRBJ1-2; possible D gene TRBD1, 5 bases. The germline CDR1 and CDR2 sequences are SGHAT and FQNNGV. The CDR3 consists of 12 residues. V was pared by 7 bases and J by 2 bases, with 8 bases between. The CDR3 loop reads CASTEGNYGYTF. CDR3 bases: TGTGCCAGCACGGAGGGGAACTATGGCTACACCTTC.

This rearrangement joins TRBV5-4 to TRBJ2-1; 9 nucleotides align to TRBD2. V shed 7 bases and J 9 bases; nucleotides not matched to a gene: 14. Germline V gives CDR1 SGHNT, CDR2 YYREEE (reference sequence). The CDR3 sequence is 15 residues long. The CDR3 sequence is CASCVGGTSSLEQFF. The CDR3 region has the DNA TGTGCCAGCTGCGTAGGAGGGACTAGCTCGCTTGAGCAGTTCTTC.

The chain is built from TRBV5-1 and TRBJ1-3, with no clear D. The CDR3 length is 17 residues. The V and J ends lost 0 bases and 0 bases respectively, with 13 bases between them. Germline V lookup: CDR1 SGHRS, CDR2 YFSETQ. Here the CDR3 DNA reads TGCGCCAGCAGCTTGGGACCGGACGGAGTCTCTGGAAACACCATATATTTT. As protein: CASSLGPDGVSGNTIYF.

This clone was seen once. The V and J genes are TRBV4-1 and TRBJ2-1, with 7 bases lining up with TRBD2. V lost 0 bases to trimming and J lost 6 bases; unmatched junction nucleotides: 5. The CDR3 length is 15 residues. Per the germline V gene, CDR1 is MGHRA and CDR2 is YSYEKL. The CDR3, as DNA: TGCGCCAGCAGCCAAGAGCGCGGGAGTCTCAATGAGCAGTTCTTC. Amino acids: CASSQERGSLNEQFF.

The chain has TRBV28 and TRBJ1-5, with D unresolved. The CDR3 is 17 amino acids. The V gene lost 5 bases and the J gene lost 11 bases, with 28 bases spanning the gap. Germline V lookup: CDR1 MDHEN, CDR2 SYDVKM. The DNA of the CDR3 is TGTGCCAGCAGTCCCCTGGCCCGCTCCAGTTCAGATGTAACCCAGCATTTT. It codes for CASSPLARSSSDVTQHF.

The chain has TRBV6-5 and TRBJ2-5, with 10 bases fitting TRBD2. CDR3 size: 15 residues. J was trimmed by 2 bases and V by 5 bases; bases with no gene match: 5. Germline CDR1 reads MNHEY; CDR2 reads SVGAGI. The CDR3 sequence is CASSSTSGTQETQYF. Here the CDR3 DNA reads TGTGCCAGCAGTAGCACTAGCGGGACTCAAGAGACCCAGTACTTC.

In its sample, this clone was seen once. The chain has TRBV5-6 and TRBJ2-1; the D call may be TRBD1 or TRBD2 (5 bases each). CDR3 length: 14 amino acids. Germline CDR1 reads SGHDT; CDR2 reads YYEEEE. The ends were cut back, 0 bases at V and 4 bases at J, with 8 bases in the middle. This CDR3 reads CASSLGGMYNEQFF. The CDR3, as DNA: TGTGCCAGCAGCTTGGGGGGGATGTACAATGAGCAGTTCTTC.

V is TRBV4-1 and J is TRBJ2-5, with unresolved D. Germline CDR1 reads MGHRA; CDR2 reads YSYEKL. The CDR3 has 15 residues. The V and J ends lost 1 base and 2 bases respectively, with 11 bases between them. The CDR3: CASSQVGEMQETQYF. The CDR3 bases are TGCGCCAGCAGCCAAGTAGGCGAGATGCAAGAGACCCAGTACTTC.

The rearrangement links TRBV5-1 to TRBJ1-2, with TRBD1 matching over 7 bases. The CDR3 loop spans 15 amino acids. Trimming removed 5 bases from V and 0 bases from J; junction bases left unmatched: 7. Germline CDR1 SGHRS, CDR2 YFSETQ. The CDR3 sequence is CASSQLGTANYGYTF. DNA of the CDR3: TGCGCCAGCAGTCAACTCGGGACAGCTAACTATGGCTACACCTTC.

There are a few counts of this clone. The chain carries TRBV7-9 and TRBJ1-2; D possibly corresponds to TRBD1 (6 bases). The V and J ends lost 4 bases and 6 bases respectively, with 15 bases between them. This CDR3 comprises 14 residues. Germline V gene sequence: CDR1 SEHNR, CDR2 FQNEAQ (reference sequence). The CDR3 sequence is CASSSTRGVDGYTF. For the CDR3, the DNA is TGTGCCAGCAGCTCCACTAGGGGGGTTGATGGCTACACCTTC.

V usage is TRBV7-9 and J usage is TRBJ2-1; 9 positions agree with TRBD2. In germline, CDR1 is SEHNR, CDR2 FQNEAQ (reference sequence). The CDR3 is 17 residues long. The V gene end was trimmed by 8 bases and the J gene end by 7 bases; junction bases not matched to a gene: 18. The CDR3 loop reads CASARGAGGRRDNEQFF. CDR3 in DNA: TGTGCCAGCGCGAGGGGAGCGGGAGGAAGAAGGGATAATGAGCAGTTCTTC.

The J gene is TRBJ1-2, the V gene TRBV18; D ambiguous. This CDR3 comprises 15 residues. Deletions cut 2 bases from V and 1 base from J, with 11 bases between. Germline CDR1 and CDR2: KGHSH and LQKENI. CDR3 sequence: CASSPWADDNYGYTF. In DNA form, the CDR3 reads TGTGCCAGCTCACCATGGGCAGACGATAACTATGGCTACACCTTC.

DNA of the CDR3: TGTGCCAGCAGCCAATGGGGGGCAGGGATAGGGCAGACCCAGTACTTC. It translates to CASSQWGAGIGQTQYF. The chain recombines TRBV7-2 with TRBJ2-5; perhaps D is TRBD1 or TRBD2 (6 bases each). V lost 5 bases, J lost 6 bases, and 22 bases lay in between. This CDR3 has 16 residues. Germline CDR1 and CDR2: SGHTA and FQGNSA.

The rearrangement uses TRBV7-9 and TRBJ2-4, with TRBD2 matching over 9 bases. The CDR3 is made up of 17 amino acids. Germline loops: CDR1 SEHNR, CDR2 FQNEAQ (reference sequence). The V gene end was trimmed by 1 base and the J gene end by 8 bases; junction bases not matched to a gene: 12. The CDR3 is CASSLDRLADPRDIQYF. CDR3 DNA sequence: TGTGCCAGCAGCTTAGATCGACTAGCGGACCCGAGGGACATTCAGTACTTC.

This chain connects TRBV19 to TRBJ2-7, with D tentatively TRBD1 or TRBD2 (5 bases each). V shed 11 bases and J shed 7 bases, with 21 bases lying between them. In germline, CDR1 is LNHDA, CDR2 SQIVND (reference sequence). This CDR3 is built from 13 residues. Here the CDR3 DNA reads TGTGCCTGCTCCGGGACGGCCAACCGGGAGCAGTACTTC. Its protein product is CACSGTANREQYF.

In regard to this clone: Other nucleotide sequences from this sample produce the same CDR3. The chain combines TRBV7-6 with TRBJ2-7; TRBD1 matches at 8 bases. Losses at the gene ends were 5 bases for V and 2 bases for J; bases not matched to a gene: 5. Germline V gives CDR1 SGHVS, CDR2 FNYEAQ. The CDR3 extends over 14 amino acids. The CDR3 loop reads CASSPGTGTYEQYF. DNA of the CDR3: TGTGCCAGCAGCCCCGGGACAGGAACCTACGAGCAGTACTTC.